Listed below are T cell receptor beta chains from one sample, sequenced in a study of T cells after yellow fever vaccination. TCRdb passed the 5' RACE reads through MiXCR, listing each CDR3 protein once. The profile shows 340,000 or so distinct CDR3 sequences, around 13% of them singletons. The sample here was CD4+ T cells sorted from PBMCs, taken 15 days after the yellow fever booster vaccination. Receptors were obtained from a man aged 18 to 29 who received the YFV17D yellow fever vaccine. CDR3s include the opening cysteine and the closing phenylalanine or tryptophan. D genes are given only for firm matches. Rows may omit the clone size; those that give it use once, few, many or a size class.

d_gene | abundance | j_gene | v_gene | CDR3nt | CDR3aa
TRBD1 | . | TRBJ2-7 | TRBV18 | TGTGCCAGCTCACCCTCCGAGACAGGGTTTAGCGAGCAGTACTTC | CASSPSETGFSEQYF
. | few | TRBJ2-2 | TRBV20-1 | TGCAGTGCTGACCGGGACATCTTATCGGGCACCGGGGAGCTGTTTTTT | CSADRDILSGTGELFF
. | few | TRBJ2-3 | TRBV29-1 | TGCAGCGTTATAAGGGCTAGCGAAGTGGCAGATACGCAGTATTTT | CSVIRASEVADTQYF
. | many | TRBJ2-3 | TRBV19 | TGTGCCAGTATTCCCGGACGAGGGGCAGATACGCAGTATTTT | CASIPGRGADTQYF
. | . | TRBJ2-6 | TRBV4-3 | TGCGCCAGCAGCCAAGACGGGCGCAGGGGATCTGGGGCCAACGTCCTGACTTTC | CASSQDGRRGSGANVLTF
. | few | TRBJ1-5 | TRBV15 | TGTGCCACCAGCAGACAAGGCGAAGATCAGCCCCAGCATTTT | CATSRQGEDQPQHF
. | . | TRBJ1-1 | TRBV3-1 | TGTGCCAGCAGCCAAGGGCTCGGTGCGAACACTGAAGCTTTCTTT | CASSQGLGANTEAFF
. | few | TRBJ1-6 | TRBV5-1 | TGCGCCAGCAGCTTGAACCCTGTGTCACCCCTCCACTTT | CASSLNPVSPLHF
TRBD1 | many | TRBJ2-7 | TRBV5-1 | TGCGCCAGCAGCGAATCAGGGGGCAGATCCTACGAGCAGTACTTC | CASSESGGRSYEQYF
TRBD1 | few | TRBJ1-2 | TRBV4-3 | TGCGCCAGCAGCCAAGTGGACAGGGACTATGGCTACACCTTC | CASSQVDRDYGYTF
TRBD1 | . | TRBJ2-5 | TRBV4-1 | TGCGCCAGCAGCCAGCAGGGGGAGAGGGGCCAAGAGACCCAGTACTTC | CASSQQGERGQETQYF
. | . | TRBJ2-3 | TRBV4-2 | TGTGCCAGCAGCCAAGAAGCGGATACGCAGTATTTT | CASSQEADTQYF
. | . | TRBJ2-5 | TRBV5-4 | TGTGCCAGCAGCTTGGACTTGGGGGGAGCGGAGACCCAGTACTTC | CASSLDLGGAETQYF
. | . | TRBJ2-5 | TRBV10-2 | TGCGCCAGCAGCCCCGCGCTAGAGACCCAGTACTTC | CASSPALETQYF
. | . | TRBJ1-1 | TRBV18 | TGTGCCAGCTCACCATTATCCATCTTAACTGAAGCTTTCTTT | CASSPLSILTEAFF
. | . | TRBJ1-6 | TRBV7-8 | TGTGCCAGCAGCTTAGAGTCCTCGTGGGGACCCCTCCACTTT | CASSLESSWGPLHF
. | many | TRBJ2-3 | TRBV10-3 | TGTGCCATCAGTGTTGCGGGTCCCACAGATACGCAGTATTTT | CAISVAGPTDTQYF
. | few | TRBJ2-1 | TRBV9 | TGTGCCAGCAGCGTAGCTACTGAGACAGACTCCCCCAATGAGCAGTTCTTC | CASSVATETDSPNEQFF